The subject of this entry is one T cell receptor beta chain. The antigen it recognizes is unknown. No per-base quality is available; no much larger clone lies one base away. Sequencer: Illumina HiSeq 2500. Quantitative 5'-RACE with molecular barcodes was used to prepare TCR beta libraries. As for how the authors treated the data: Disease-linked TCR variants were identified with a new computational method built on a probabilistic model of VDJ rearrangement. TCRdb reprocessing: public reads trimmed at Q25 with fastp, clones called with MiXCR, in-frame beta chains kept. Every CDR3 protein is listed once, alongside the most common genes and DNA of its rows. The V and J calls were determined by TCRdb, not by the authors. The sample table lists hundreds of thousands of distinct CDR3 sequences, about 12% of them with a count of one. The ten largest clones capture less than 0.65% of the sample. The sample is drawn from a study of CD8 T cells in ankylosing spondylitis (dated by TCRdb to about 2017). Some background on the complete study: T cell receptor beta repertoires were profiled in healthy donors and ankylosing spondylitis patients so that disease-linked TCR variants could be found. In total, the full study cohort was made up of roughly 110 healthy donors and 25 to 30 ankylosing spondylitis patients. Peripheral blood was sampled, and synovial fluid was additionally collected from ankylosing spondylitis patients. Points the paper makes about the study in general: Some TCR beta motif variants had previously been reported in synovial fluid and blood of reactive arthritis patients, which suggested common disease-initiation mechanisms. The disease-linked clones were reported to be significantly enriched in matched synovial fluid samples from ankylosing spondylitis patients. The disease-linked clones had a CD8+ phenotype and were found at relatively low frequencies in peripheral blood. Blood from ankylosing spondylitis patients appeared to be characterized by a TCR beta motif made up of eight highly homologous amino acid variants.

Trimming removed 0 bases from V and 2 bases from J; the gene matches leave 15 bases unexplained. CDR1 is given as LGHDT and CDR2 as YNNKEL, both from the germline V gene (reference sequence). The CDR3 runs 19 residues from the cysteine to the phenylalanine. CDR3 DNA only is kept here, 57 bases in frame from base 1. The sequencing sample was made of blood, either unsorted or a sorted T cell fraction (not recorded which). The TCR sequence derives from a male donor with ankylosing spondylitis. The sequence is built from TRBV3-1 and TRBJ2-5; TRBD1 matches 7 bases in the middle. For the CDR3, the sequence is CASSQDSGQWLGPQETQYF. The DNA sequence is given as TGTGCCAGCAGCCAAGATTCGGGACAGTGGCTGGGTCCTCAAGAGACCCAGTACTTC.